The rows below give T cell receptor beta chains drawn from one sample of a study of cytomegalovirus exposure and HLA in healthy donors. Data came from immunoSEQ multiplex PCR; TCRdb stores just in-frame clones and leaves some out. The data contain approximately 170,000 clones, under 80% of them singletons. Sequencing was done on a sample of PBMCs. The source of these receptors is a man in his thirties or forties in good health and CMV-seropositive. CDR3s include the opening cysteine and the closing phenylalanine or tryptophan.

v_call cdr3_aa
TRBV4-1 CASSQDPQRLALNNEQFF
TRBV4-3 CASSQDQGITGELFF
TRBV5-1 CASSLGPGEITEAFF
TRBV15 CATSRDPLSGRANTGELFF
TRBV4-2 CASSQDNRESDTQYF
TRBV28 CASASGGSYNEQFF
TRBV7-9 CASSLEFPGSNQPQHF
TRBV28 CASSLRLAGGDTGELFF
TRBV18 CASSPGEQETQYF
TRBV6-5 CASRTGGAGNSPLHF
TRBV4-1 CASSPAPGSGAPGAQYF
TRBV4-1 CASSQDSFMNTEAFF
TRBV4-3 CASSQRDREYTEAFF
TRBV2 CASSPVFYEQYF
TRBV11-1 CASSFAGGRGYTF
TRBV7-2 CASSLRQGAGTGELFF
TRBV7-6 CASSYGEGNIQYF
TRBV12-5 CASGLVLGGPDTQYF
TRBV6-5 CASSLRTGGAREAFF
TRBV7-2 CASSLVAGGGVSPLHF
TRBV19 CASSPGRGTEAFF
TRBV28 CASSYQHGREDSYEQYF
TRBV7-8 CASSNPTSYEQYF
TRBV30 CAWSVAVSREKLFF
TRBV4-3 CASSQVPGGAGEQYF
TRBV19 CASSAGGKVTQYF
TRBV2 CASLDRAAGQPQHF
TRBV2 CASSGPGTGQKKRETQYF
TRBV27 CASSLELAGPRGAYNEQFF
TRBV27 CASSSYGTGSYEQYF
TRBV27 CASSLNPSSYNSPLHF
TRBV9 CASSSTGGSQPQHF
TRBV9 CASGQTGPNTEAFF
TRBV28 CASSPAGGRSQETQYF
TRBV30 CAWKNAGEVTEAFF
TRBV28 CASSSPGSGETQYF
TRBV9 CASSVAAGGRADTQYF
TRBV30 CAWSVQQTGFNQPQHF
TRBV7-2 CASSWEGSGKFHEQYF
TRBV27 CASSPSATSGETNAGELFF
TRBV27 CASSLGLFKGTGELFF
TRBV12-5 CASGFYGQSDGSGNTIYF
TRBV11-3 CASSLGERTGNTEAFF
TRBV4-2 CASSQDLARDRGFYGYTF
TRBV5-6 CASSRDRDQPQHF
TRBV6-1 CASSWGEGQPQHF
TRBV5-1 CASTRDTTYEQYF
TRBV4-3 CASSQAVYNEQFF
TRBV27 CASSFKPGQGPYEQYF